This paragraph covers one TCR beta chain sequence. Its specificity is not known. This entry belongs to a study of shared clonotypes between healthy human individuals. Study at large: Three plates each covered CD4 naive and memory; CD8 naive two, CD8 memory one. Study-wide results and caveats: Between a few donors, naive CD4 clonotypes were shared at a level of about 5.3%. Clonotypes not shared had lower generation probabilities than those common to all four donors.

Here immunoSEQ multiplex PCR was the method, and the copy in TCRdb shows in-frame clones only, minus some. Among 2 million to 2.5 million clones listed, nearly 97% were seen once. CDR3 length equals 16 residues. The V gene's germline CDR1 is LGHNT and CDR2 FRNRAP. The V and J ends lost 0 bases and 0 bases respectively, with 12 bases between them. The V and J genes are TRBV12-5 and TRBJ2-7, with D perhaps TRBD1 (8 bases). This TCR derives from a man in his late teens or twenties in good health. Sequencing used naive CD4+ T cells sorted from blood. Subset here: CD45RA+ positively selected. The CDR3 reads CASGLVQGGPSYEQYF. The CDR3 region has the DNA TGTGCTAGTGGTTTGGTACAGGGGGGGCCCTCCTACGAGCAGTACTTC.